This T cell receptor beta chain was profiled in a study of blood T cell repertoires in COVID-19. Per the original data handling: Reference gene primer amplification gave estimated nucleated cell counts. Only in-frame clones appear in the TCRdb table, and some are missing; sequencing was by immunoSEQ multiplex PCR. Clonal size and the V and J genes are those of that table, whereas D and trimming came from the DNA. The sample yields almost 200,000 clones, roughly nine tenths seen once. V was cut by 4 bases and J by 0 bases, with 7 bases left in between. Germline loops: CDR1 MNHEY, CDR2 SMNVEV (reference sequence). This CDR3 comprises 15 residues.

The chain has TRBV27 and TRBJ1-6, with a possible D match to TRBD1 (6 bases). The sequence derives from an older woman with acute or convalescent COVID-19. Sequencing was done on a sample of peripheral blood. The CDR3 spells CASSYRVSYNSPLHF. Here the CDR3 DNA reads TGTGCCAGCAGTTACAGGGTCTCCTATAATTCACCCCTCCACTTT.